A selection of T cell receptor beta chains follows, all from one sample in a study of blood T cell repertoires in COVID-19. Produced via immunoSEQ multiplex PCR; TCRdb's table is partial and in-frame only. Of tens of thousands of clones in the sample, 84% were seen once. Material: peripheral blood. These receptors came from a human donor in a cohort sampled during active COVID-19. Both conserved end residues are part of each CDR3. A D gene is named only where the DNA matches it firmly. Rows may omit the clone size; those that give it use once, few, many or a size class.

TGTGCCAGCAGAACCGACAGGGTAGGAGGAAACACCATATATTTT,CASRTDRVGGNTIYF,TRBJ1-3,TRBV6-5,-,TRBD1
TGTGCCAGCAGTTTAACGGGGGCAACTAATGAAAAACTGTTTTTT,CASSLTGATNEKLFF,TRBJ1-4,TRBV27,-,-
TGTGCCACCGAAGGGACTAGCGTAGATACGCAGTATTTT,CATEGTSVDTQYF,TRBJ2-3,TRBV19,-,TRBD2
TGTGCCAGCAGCCCCCTAGGACAGGGCCTGCAGGGCGCTGAAGCTTTCTTT,CASSPLGQGLQGAEAFF,TRBJ1-1,TRBV3-1/TRBV3-2,-,TRBD1
TGTGCCTGGAGTATAACAAATCAGCCCCAGCATTTT,CAWSITNQPQHF,TRBJ1-5,TRBV30,-,-
TGTGCCACCACGAGCGCAGGGTCGTACTCTGGGGCCAACGTCCTGACTTTC,CATTSAGSYSGANVLTF,TRBJ2-6,TRBV19,-,-
TGTGCCAGCAGCGTAGGGACAGGTATCAACGAGCAGTACTTC,CASSVGTGINEQYF,TRBJ2-7,TRBV9,-,TRBD1
TGTGCCAGCAGCCAACAGGGGGCTTCACCCCTCCACTTT,CASSQQGASPLHF,TRBJ1-6,TRBV14,-,TRBD1
TGTGCCAGCAGCTTGGCTGGGACAGTACTAAACAATGAGCAGTTCTTC,CASSLAGTVLNNEQFF,TRBJ2-1,TRBV5-4,-,TRBD1
TGTGCCAGCAGCGTAGAGGGCGGGGTCACAGATACGCAGTATTTT,CASSVEGGVTDTQYF,TRBJ2-3,TRBV9,few,-
TGTGCCACCCCGGGACAGGGCCTCCAGCCCCAGCATTTT,CATPGQGLQPQHF,TRBJ1-5,TRBV6-5,-,TRBD1
TGTGCCAGCAGCCAATTCCCCCCCACTGACAGGGAGAATGGCTACACCTTC,CASSQFPPTDRENGYTF,TRBJ1-2,TRBV3-1/TRBV3-2,-,TRBD1
TGTGCCCCCCGGGTCACTAATGAAAAACTGTTTTTT,CAPRVTNEKLFF,TRBJ1-4,TRBV25-1,few,-
TGCGCCAGCAGCCAGTTGGGGACAGTTCCGCCCCAGCATTTT,CASSQLGTVPPQHF,TRBJ1-5,TRBV4-1,-,TRBD1
TGTGCCAGCAGCTTGGCCAATTCGGCCTACGAGCAGTACTTC,CASSLANSAYEQYF,TRBJ2-7,TRBV5-6,-,-
TGCGCCAGCAGCAGGGCAGGGTGGGAGCCCCAGCATTTT,CASSRAGWEPQHF,TRBJ1-5,TRBV5-1,-,-
TGTGCCAGCAAGGACAGGGGGCGCGAAAAACTGTTTTTT,CASKDRGREKLFF,TRBJ1-4,TRBV6-5,-,TRBD1
TGTGCCAGTAGTATGTTAGCGGGGTACTACAATGAGCAGTTCTTC,CASSMLAGYYNEQFF,TRBJ2-1,TRBV19,-,TRBD2
TGTGCCAGCAGCCAAAGACTTGAAGCTTTCTTT,CASSQRLEAFF,TRBJ1-1,TRBV3-1/TRBV3-2,-,-
TGTGCCAGCAGCTTGGGGGGTGCTGGGGCTGGGGCCAACGTCCTGACTTTC,CASSLGGAGAGANVLTF,TRBJ2-6,TRBV7-9,-,-
TGCGCCAGCACCCTAGGGCGGGGGGGCCGAGATACGCAGTATTTT,CASTLGRGGRDTQYF,TRBJ2-3,TRBV5-1,-,TRBD2
TGTGCCAGCAGCGTAAATAGCGGGGGGGCCAGGGGCACAGATACGCAGTATTTT,CASSVNSGGARGTDTQYF,TRBJ2-3,TRBV9,-,TRBD2
TGTGCCAGCAGTGACGGACAAGGCTCAGGCGAGCAGTACTTC,CASSDGQGSGEQYF,TRBJ2-7,TRBV25-1,-,-
TGTGCCAGCAGCTTGCTTCGGCCTAGCGGGGGGTTTACAGATACGCAGTATTTT,CASSLLRPSGGFTDTQYF,TRBJ2-3,TRBV7-9,few,TRBD2
TGTGCCTGGACCCCGGGGGAGTCTTTAGGGCAGTACTTC,CAWTPGESLGQYF,TRBJ2-7,TRBV30,-,-
TGCGCCAGCAGCCAAGATCCGGGACTAGCGACAGATACGCAGTATTTT,CASSQDPGLATDTQYF,TRBJ2-3,TRBV4-1,-,TRBD2
TGTGCCAGCAGCCGATACAGGACGGCCAAAAACATTCAGTACTTC,CASSRYRTAKNIQYF,TRBJ2-4,TRBV28,-,-
TGTGCCAGCACCAGAGGACAGGGGGGATACACCATATATTTT,CASTRGQGGYTIYF,TRBJ1-3,TRBV28,once,TRBD1
TGTGCCAGCTCACCACAGTCAGGGGAAGAGACCCAGTACTTC,CASSPQSGEETQYF,TRBJ2-5,TRBV18,-,-
TGTGCCAGCAGTCGGGACTCTGGGGCCAACGTCCTGACTTTC,CASSRDSGANVLTF,TRBJ2-6,TRBV27,-,-
TGTGCCAGCAGTGACGCAGGCCCGGGGACAGGGCACAATGAGCAGTTCTTC,CASSDAGPGTGHNEQFF,TRBJ2-1,TRBV6-1,-,TRBD1
TGTGCCAGCAGCTTCCTACCGAGCGGGGGGGCCGGGTACGAGCAGTACTTC,CASSFLPSGGAGYEQYF,TRBJ2-7,TRBV5-5,-,TRBD2
TGCAGCGTGTTAACCCAGGGGGCGAAGGTCGACTTC,CSVLTQGAKVDF,TRBJ2-7,TRBV29-1,-,TRBD1
TGTGCCATCGAAGCGGGGGTGGGTGCCGGGGAGCTGTTTTTT,CAIEAGVGAGELFF,TRBJ2-2,TRBV10-3,-,TRBD2
TGCGCCAGCCAGGAGAACACCGGGGAGCTGTTTTTT,CASQENTGELFF,TRBJ2-2,TRBV5-1,-,-
TGTGCCAGCAGCTTAGGACAGGGAGATAATCAGCCCCAGCATTTT,CASSLGQGDNQPQHF,TRBJ1-5,TRBV7-2,-,TRBD1
TGTGCCAGCAGTTGGGAAGCAGGGGGACTTAATAATTCACCCCTCCACTTT,CASSWEAGGLNNSPLHF,TRBJ1-6,TRBV2,-,TRBD1
TGTGCCAGCAGTTCCCCAGGACAGGGCCGCTACGAGCAGTACTTC,CASSSPGQGRYEQYF,TRBJ2-7,TRBV28,once,TRBD1